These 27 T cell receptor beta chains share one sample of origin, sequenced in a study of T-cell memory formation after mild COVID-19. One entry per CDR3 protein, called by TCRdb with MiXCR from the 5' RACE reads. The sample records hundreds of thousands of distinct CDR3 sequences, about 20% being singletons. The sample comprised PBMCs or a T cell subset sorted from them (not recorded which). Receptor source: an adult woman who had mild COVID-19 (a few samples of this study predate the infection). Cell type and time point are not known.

CDR3 sequence reads: CSAKSLAGDERETQYF. DNA for the CDR3: TGCAGTGCTAAGTCGCTAGCGGGGGACGAACGAGAGACCCAGTACTTC. This chain joins TRBV20-1 and TRBJ2-5; 10 nucleotides line up with TRBD2. Germline V gene sequence: CDR1 DFQATT, CDR2 SNEGSKA (reference sequence). Trimming cost V 4 bases and J 4 bases; bases outside gene matches: 12. The CDR3 loop spans 16 amino acids.

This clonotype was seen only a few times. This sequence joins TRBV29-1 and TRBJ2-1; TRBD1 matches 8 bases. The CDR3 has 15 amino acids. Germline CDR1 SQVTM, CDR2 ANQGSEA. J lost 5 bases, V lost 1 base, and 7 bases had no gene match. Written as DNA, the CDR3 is TGCAGCGTTGAAGTAGCCGGGACAGGCAACAATGAGCAGTTCTTC. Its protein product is CSVEVAGTGNNEQFF.

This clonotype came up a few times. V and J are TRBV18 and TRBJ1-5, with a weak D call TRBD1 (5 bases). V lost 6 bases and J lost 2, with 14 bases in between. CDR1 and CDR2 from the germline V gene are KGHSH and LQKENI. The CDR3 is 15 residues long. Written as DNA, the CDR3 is TGTGCCAGCTCCCAAGGGACGGGTGGCAATCAGCCCCAGCATTTT. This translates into CASSQGTGGNQPQHF.

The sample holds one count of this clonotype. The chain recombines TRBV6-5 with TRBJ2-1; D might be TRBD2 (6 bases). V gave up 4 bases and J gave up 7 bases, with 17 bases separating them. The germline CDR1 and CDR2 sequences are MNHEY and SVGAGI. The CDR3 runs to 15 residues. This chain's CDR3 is CASSWGVAPKNEQFF. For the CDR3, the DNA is TGTGCCAGCAGTTGGGGGGTAGCCCCCAAGAATGAGCAGTTCTTC.

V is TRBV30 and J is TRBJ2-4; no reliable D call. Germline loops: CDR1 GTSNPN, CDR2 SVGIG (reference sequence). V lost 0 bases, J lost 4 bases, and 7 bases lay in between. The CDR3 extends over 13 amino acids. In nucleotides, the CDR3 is TGTGCCTGGAGTGTGGACGGGAAAAACATTCAGTACTTC. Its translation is CAWSVDGKNIQYF.

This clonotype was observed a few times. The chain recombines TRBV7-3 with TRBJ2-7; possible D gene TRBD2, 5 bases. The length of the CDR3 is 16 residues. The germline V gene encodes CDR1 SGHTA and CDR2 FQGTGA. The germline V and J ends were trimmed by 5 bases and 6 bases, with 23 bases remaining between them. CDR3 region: CASSRWGGSAPSEQYF. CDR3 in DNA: TGTGCCAGCAGCCGCTGGGGTGGTAGCGCGCCCAGCGAGCAGTACTTC.

CDR3 region: CASSLVQGGRYGYTF. DNA of the CDR3: TGCGCCAGCAGCTTAGTCCAGGGAGGGAGGTATGGCTACACCTTC. This sequence joins TRBV5-1 and TRBJ1-2; a weak D match, TRBD1 (5 bases). CDR3 length: 15 residues. Trimming stripped 2 bases from V and 5 bases from J, with 16 bases between. Germline CDR1 reads SGHRS; CDR2 reads YFSETQ. Complete variable domain (other parts from reference TRBV5-1 and TRBJ1-2): KAGVTQTPRYLIKTRGQQVTLSCSPISGHRSVSWYQQTPGQGLQFLFEYFSETQRNKGNFPGRFSGRQFSNSRSEMNVSTLELGDSALYLCASSLVQGGRYGYTFGSGTRLTVV.

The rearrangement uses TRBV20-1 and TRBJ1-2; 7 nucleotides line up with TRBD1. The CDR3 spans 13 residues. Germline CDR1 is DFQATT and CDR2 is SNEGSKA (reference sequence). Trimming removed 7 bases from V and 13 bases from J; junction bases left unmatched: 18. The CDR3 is CSVEQGLTNAGTF. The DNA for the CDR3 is TGCAGTGTCGAACAGGGGCTGACCAATGCAGGCACCTTC.

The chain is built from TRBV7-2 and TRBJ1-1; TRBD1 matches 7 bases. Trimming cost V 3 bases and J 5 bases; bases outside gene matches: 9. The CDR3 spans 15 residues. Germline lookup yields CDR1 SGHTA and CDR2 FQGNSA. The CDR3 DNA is TGTGCCAGCAGCTTTCTCGCTACAGGGGAGACTGAAGCTTTCTTT. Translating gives CASSFLATGETEAFF.

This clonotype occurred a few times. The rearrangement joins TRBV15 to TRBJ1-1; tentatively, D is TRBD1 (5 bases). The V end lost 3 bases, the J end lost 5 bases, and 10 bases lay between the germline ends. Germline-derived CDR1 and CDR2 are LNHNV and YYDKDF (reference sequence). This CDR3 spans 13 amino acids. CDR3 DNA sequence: TGTGCCACCAGCAGTTCGCAGGGAACTGAAGCTTTCTTT. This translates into CATSSSQGTEAFF. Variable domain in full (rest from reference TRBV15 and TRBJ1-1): DAMVIQNPRYQVTQFGKPVTLSCSQTLNHNVMYWYQQKSSQAPKLLFHYYDKDFNNEADTPDNFQSRRPNTSFCFLDIRSPGLGDTAMYLCATSSSQGTEAFFGQGTRLTVV.

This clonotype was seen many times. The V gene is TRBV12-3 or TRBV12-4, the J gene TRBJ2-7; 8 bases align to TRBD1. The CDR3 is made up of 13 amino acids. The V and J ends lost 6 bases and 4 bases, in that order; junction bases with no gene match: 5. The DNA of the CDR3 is TGTGCCAGCAGGCCAGGGGGCGGATACGAGCAGTACTTC. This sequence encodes CASRPGGGYEQYF.

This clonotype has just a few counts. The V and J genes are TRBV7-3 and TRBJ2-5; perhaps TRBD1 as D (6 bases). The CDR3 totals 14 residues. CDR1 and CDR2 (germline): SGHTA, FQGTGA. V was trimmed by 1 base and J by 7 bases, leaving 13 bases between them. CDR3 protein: CASSLSTVGGTQYF. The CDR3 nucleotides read TGTGCCAGCAGCTTAAGTACCGTAGGGGGGACCCAGTACTTC.

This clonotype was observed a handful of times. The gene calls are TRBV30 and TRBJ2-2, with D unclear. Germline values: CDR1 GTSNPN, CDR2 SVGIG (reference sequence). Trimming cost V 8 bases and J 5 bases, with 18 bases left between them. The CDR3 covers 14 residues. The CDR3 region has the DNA TGTGCCACCGTTCTGGGTGGTAGAACCGGGGAGCTGTTTTTT. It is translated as CATVLGGRTGELFF. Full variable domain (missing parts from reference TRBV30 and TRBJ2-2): SQTIHQWPATLVQPVGSPLSLECTVEGTSNPNLYWYRQAAGRGLQLLFYSVGIGQISSEVPQNLSASRPQDRQFILSSKKLLLSDSGFYLCATVLGGRTGELFFGEGSRLTVL.

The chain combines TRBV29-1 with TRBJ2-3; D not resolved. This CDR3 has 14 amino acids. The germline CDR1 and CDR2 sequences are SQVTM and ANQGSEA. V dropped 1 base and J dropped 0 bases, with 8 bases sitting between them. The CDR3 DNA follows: TGCAGCGTTGAAGGGATTGGGAGCACAGATACGCAGTATTTT. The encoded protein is CSVEGIGSTDTQYF.

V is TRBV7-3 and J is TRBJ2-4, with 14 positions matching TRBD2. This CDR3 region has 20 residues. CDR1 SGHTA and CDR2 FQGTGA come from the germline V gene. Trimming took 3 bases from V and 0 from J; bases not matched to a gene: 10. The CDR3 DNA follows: TGTGCCAGCAGCTTCCTCGGACTAGCGGGAGGTTCGGTAGCCAAAAACATTCAGTACTTC. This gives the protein CASSFLGLAGGSVAKNIQYF.

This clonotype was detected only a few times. CDR3 sequence (DNA): TGTGCCATCAGTTCCGGGACAGGGGACAATCAGCCCCAGCATTTT. Translation gives CAISSGTGDNQPQHF. The chain has TRBV10-3 and TRBJ1-5, with 10 bases aligning to TRBD1. This CDR3 comprises 15 residues. Germline CDR1 and CDR2: ENHRY and SYGVKD. V shed 5 bases and J 3 bases; nucleotides not matched to a gene: 4.

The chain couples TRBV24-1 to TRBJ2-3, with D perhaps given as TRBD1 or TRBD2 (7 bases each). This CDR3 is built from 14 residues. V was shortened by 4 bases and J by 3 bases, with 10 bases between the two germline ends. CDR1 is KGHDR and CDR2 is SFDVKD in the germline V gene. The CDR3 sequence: CATSDRGGTDTQYF. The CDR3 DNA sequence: TGTGCCACCAGTGACAGGGGGGGAACAGATACGCAGTATTTT.

CDR3 sequence (DNA): TGCGCCAGCAGCCAAGCTAGGACGGCTGTCGGGCAGTACTTC. Amino acids: CASSQARTAVGQYF. The V call is TRBV4-3, the J call TRBJ2-7; D remains ambiguous. CDR3 size: 14 residues. Germline V gene sequence: CDR1 LGHNA, CDR2 YSLEER. V was pared by 1 base and J by 9 bases, with 16 bases between.

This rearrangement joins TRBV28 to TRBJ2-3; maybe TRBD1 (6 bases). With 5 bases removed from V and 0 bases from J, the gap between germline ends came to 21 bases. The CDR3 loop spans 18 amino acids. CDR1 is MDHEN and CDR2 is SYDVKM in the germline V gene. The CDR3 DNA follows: TGTGCCAGCAGTCCCGGGACAAGATTAAGGGGGAGCACAGATACGCAGTATTTT. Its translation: CASSPGTRLRGSTDTQYF.

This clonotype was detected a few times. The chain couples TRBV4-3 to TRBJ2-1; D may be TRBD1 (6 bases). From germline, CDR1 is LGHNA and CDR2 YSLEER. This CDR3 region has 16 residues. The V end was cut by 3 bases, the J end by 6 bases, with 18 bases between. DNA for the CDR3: TGCGCCAGCAGCCATGAACAGGGTGGAACGGCCAATGAGCAGTTCTTC. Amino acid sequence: CASSHEQGGTANEQFF.

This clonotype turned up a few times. CDR3 nucleotides: TGTGCCAGCAGTTTGGTTGGACAGTCCGATCAGCCCCAGCATTTT. Protein sequence: CASSLVGQSDQPQHF. The genes are TRBV12-3 or TRBV12-4 and TRBJ1-5; possibly TRBD1 for D (6 bases). The CDR3 runs 15 residues. Trimming stripped 3 bases from V and 5 bases from J, with 14 bases between.

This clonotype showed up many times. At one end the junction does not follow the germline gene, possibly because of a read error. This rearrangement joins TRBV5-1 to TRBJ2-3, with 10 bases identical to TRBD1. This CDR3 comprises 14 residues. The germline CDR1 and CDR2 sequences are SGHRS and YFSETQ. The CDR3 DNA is TGTGCCAGCAGCCCAGGACAGGGGGCAGATACGCAGTATTTT. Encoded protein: CASSPGQGADTQYF. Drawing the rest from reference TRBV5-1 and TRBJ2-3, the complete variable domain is KAGVTQTPRYLIKTRGQQVTLSCSPISGHRSVSWYQQTPGQGLQFLFEYFSETQRNKGNFPGRFSGRQFSNSRSEMNVSTLELGDSALYLCASSPGQGADTQYFGPGTRLTVL.

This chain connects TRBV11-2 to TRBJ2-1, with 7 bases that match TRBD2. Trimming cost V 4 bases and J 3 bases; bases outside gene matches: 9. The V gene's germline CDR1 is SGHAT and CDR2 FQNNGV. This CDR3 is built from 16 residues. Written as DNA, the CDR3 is TGTGCCAGCAGCTCCTGGGAGGGGCGGAACTACAATGAGCAGTTCTTC. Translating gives CASSSWEGRNYNEQFF.

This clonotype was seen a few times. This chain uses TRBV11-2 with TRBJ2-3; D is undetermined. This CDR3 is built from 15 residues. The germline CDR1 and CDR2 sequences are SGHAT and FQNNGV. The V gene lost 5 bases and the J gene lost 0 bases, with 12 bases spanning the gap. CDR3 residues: CASSVSRPSTDTQYF. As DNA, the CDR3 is TGTGCCAGCAGCGTCAGTCGGCCTAGCACAGATACGCAGTATTTT.

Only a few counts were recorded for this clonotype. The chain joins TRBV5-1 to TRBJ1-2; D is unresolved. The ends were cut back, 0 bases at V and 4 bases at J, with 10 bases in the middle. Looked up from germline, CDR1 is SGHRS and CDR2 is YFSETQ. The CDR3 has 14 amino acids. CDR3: CASSLGLAGYGYTF. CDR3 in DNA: TGCGCCAGCAGCTTGGGCTTGGCAGGCTATGGCTACACCTTC.

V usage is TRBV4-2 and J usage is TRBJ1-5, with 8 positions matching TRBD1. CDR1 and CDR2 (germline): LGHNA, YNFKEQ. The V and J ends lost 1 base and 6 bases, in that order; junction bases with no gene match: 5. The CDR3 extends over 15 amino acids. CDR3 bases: TGTGCCAGCAGCCAAGCCACAGGGGGGGGTCAGCCCCAGCATTTT. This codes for CASSQATGGGQPQHF.

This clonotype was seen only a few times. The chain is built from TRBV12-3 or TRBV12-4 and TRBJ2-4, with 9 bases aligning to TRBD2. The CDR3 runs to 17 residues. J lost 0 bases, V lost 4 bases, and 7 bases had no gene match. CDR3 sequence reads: CASSYFGGGAAKNIQYF. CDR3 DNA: TGTGCCAGCAGTTATTTCGGCGGGGGGGCAGCCAAAAACATTCAGTACTTC.